This TCR beta chain was obtained from a study of control samples from healthy donors and cancer patients. Only one count was recorded for this clone. Sequenced by immunoSEQ multiplex PCR; TCRdb stores in-frame clones only, minus some. The sample contains some 150,000 clones, roughly 94% of which appear only once. The sequence came from a man aged 55 to 70 with colorectal cancer. Material for sequencing was PBMCs.

In DNA form, the CDR3 reads TGCAGCGTTGACCGTGGGACTAGCGGGGGGGCAGGAGATGAGCAGTTCTTC. Translation: CSVDRGTSGGAGDEQFF. This chain uses TRBV29-1 with TRBJ2-1; 16 positions agree with TRBD2. Germline loops: CDR1 SQVTM, CDR2 ANQGSEA. The CDR3 runs 17 residues. V shed 3 bases and J 8 bases; nucleotides not matched to a gene: 10.